This T cell receptor (beta chain) was sequenced in a study of control samples from healthy donors and cancer patients. Method: immunoSEQ multiplex PCR; TCRdb's copy keeps in-frame clones and lacks some. The data hold over 200,000 clones, with more than 65% observed a single time. The ends were cut back, 5 bases at V and 0 bases at J, with 14 bases in the middle. CDR1 and CDR2 from the germline V gene are MNHEY and SVGEGT. The CDR3 loop spans 16 amino acids. The sequence was obtained from a woman aged 55-69 years with lung cancer. The rearrangement links TRBV6-2 or TRBV6-3 to TRBJ1-5; TRBD1 might be the D (5 bases). The source material was PBMCs. CDR3 sequence (DNA): TGTGCCAGCAGTCAAGACAGAGCTACTAGCAATCAGCCCCAGCATTTT. Its translation is CASSQDRATSNQPQHF.